This TCR beta chain comes out of a study of blood T cells in healthy people across ages. As to this clonotype: An end of the junction does not agree with germline; a read error may underlie this.

Combining a sample-barcoded 5' primer with a J-beta primer mix, a second PCR ran for roughly 7 to 12 cycles. Through a template-switch adaptor with 12 random nucleotides, each cDNA molecule received a tag. Using its own MiXCR run on the 5' RACE reads, TCRdb lists one record per CDR3 protein. The profile covers 790,000 or so distinct CDR3 sequences, with about half appearing a single time and over 15% taken by the ten largest. Germline-derived CDR1 and CDR2 are SQVTM and ANQGSEA. The CDR3 is made up of 13 amino acids. Each donor gave roughly 9.8 milliliters of peripheral blood. Sequencing used blood. The chain joins TRBV29-1 to TRBJ2-5; perhaps TRBD2 as D (5 bases). This sequence was found in an elderly man in good health. CDR3 region: CGVEEGTSETQYF. The CDR3 DNA is TGCGGCGTAGAAGAGGGTACTTCAGAGACCCAGTACTTC.